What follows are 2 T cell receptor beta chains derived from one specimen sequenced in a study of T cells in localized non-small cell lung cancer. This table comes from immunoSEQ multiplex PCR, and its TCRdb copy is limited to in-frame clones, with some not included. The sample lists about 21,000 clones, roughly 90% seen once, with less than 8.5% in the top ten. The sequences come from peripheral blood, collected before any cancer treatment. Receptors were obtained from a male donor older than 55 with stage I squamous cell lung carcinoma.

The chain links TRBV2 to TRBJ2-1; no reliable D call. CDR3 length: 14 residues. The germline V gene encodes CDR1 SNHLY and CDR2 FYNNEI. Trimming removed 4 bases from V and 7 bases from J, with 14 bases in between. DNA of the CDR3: TGTGCCAGCAGTGTGTTAGTTACAATAAATGAGCAGTTCTTC. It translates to CASSVLVTINEQFF.

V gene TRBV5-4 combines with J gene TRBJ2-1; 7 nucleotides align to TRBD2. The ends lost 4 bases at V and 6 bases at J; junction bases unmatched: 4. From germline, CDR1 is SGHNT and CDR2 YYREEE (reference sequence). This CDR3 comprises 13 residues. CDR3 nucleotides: TGTGCCAGCAGCAGGTGGGAGGGCAATGAGCAGTTCTTC. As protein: CASSRWEGNEQFF.